Listed below are T cell receptor beta chains from one sample, sequenced in a study of monozygotic twins with cystic fibrosis. Here immunoSEQ multiplex PCR was the method, and the copy in TCRdb shows in-frame clones only, minus some. The repertoire holds 32,000 or so clones, with roughly 90% as singletons. Sequenced sample: blood. These receptors all come from a girl aged 2-15 years with cystic fibrosis. Both conserved end residues are part of each CDR3. Fields, in order: V gene, D gene, J gene, CDR3 protein, CDR3 DNA. A D gene is named only where the DNA matches it firmly.

V: TRBV27; D: .; J: TRBJ2-7; CDR3: CASSPTEPLGMGYEQYF; DNA: TGTGCCAGCAGTCCAACAGAACCCCTAGGGATGGGCTACGAGCAGTACTTC
V: TRBV5-4; D: .; J: TRBJ1-2; CDR3: CASSPGPKGQNYGYTF; DNA: TGTGCCAGCAGCCCCGGCCCCAAGGGGCAGAACTATGGCTACACCTTC
V: TRBV5-1; D: TRBD2; J: TRBJ2-1; CDR3: CASSLILAGVNEQFF; DNA: TGCGCCAGCAGCTTGATTCTAGCGGGAGTAAATGAGCAGTTCTTC
V: TRBV7-9; D: TRBD1; J: TRBJ1-1; CDR3: CASSNRDREAFF; DNA: TGTGCCAGCAGTAATCGGGACAGGGAAGCTTTCTTT
V: TRBV27; D: .; J: TRBJ2-1; CDR3: CASSPGGSSTYHEQFF; DNA: TGTGCCAGCAGTCCCGGGGGATCATCGACGTACCATGAGCAGTTCTTC
V: TRBV6-6; D: .; J: TRBJ1-2; CDR3: CASSGLRDGYTF; DNA: TGTGCCAGCAGTGGCCTCAGGGACGGCTACACCTTC
V: TRBV11-2; D: .; J: TRBJ2-1; CDR3: CASSLDEQFF; DNA: TGTGCCAGCAGCTTGGATGAGCAGTTCTTC
V: TRBV6-5; D: .; J: TRBJ2-4; CDR3: CASSSPLGASNIQYF; DNA: TGTGCCAGCAGTTCCCCCCTAGGGGCCTCAAACATTCAGTACTTC
V: TRBV10-3; D: TRBD1; J: TRBJ2-7; CDR3: CAISPLTGGNEQYF; DNA: TGTGCCATCAGTCCGCTGACAGGGGGAAACGAGCAGTACTTC
V: TRBV6-5; D: .; J: TRBJ2-6; CDR3: CASGLRGAGANVLTF; DNA: TGTGCCAGCGGACTCAGGGGAGCCGGGGCCAACGTCCTGACTTTC
V: TRBV6-1; D: .; J: TRBJ2-3; CDR3: CASSLRGRAADTQYF; DNA: TGTGCCAGTTCCCTGAGGGGGAGGGCCGCAGATACGCAGTATTTT
V: TRBV6-1; D: .; J: TRBJ2-3; CDR3: CASSETSPATGLTDTQYF; DNA: TGTGCCAGCAGTGAAACCAGCCCGGCGACGGGTTTGACAGATACGCAGTATTTT
V: TRBV5-4; D: TRBD1; J: TRBJ1-2; CDR3: CASTPRDRDNGYTF; DNA: TGTGCCAGCACCCCCCGGGACAGGGATAATGGCTACACCTTC
V: TRBV25-1; D: .; J: TRBJ2-7; CDR3: CASSEGYEQYF; DNA: TGTGCCAGCAGTGAGGGTTACGAGCAGTACTTC
V: TRBV30; D: .; J: TRBJ2-1; CDR3: CAWDEQFF; DNA: TGTGCCTGGGATGAGCAGTTCTTC
V: TRBV25-1; D: .; J: TRBJ1-6; CDR3: CASSKAIGNSPLHF; DNA: TGTGCCAGCAGTAAGGCCATTGGGAATTCACCCCTCCACTTT
V: TRBV7-2; D: TRBD2; J: TRBJ2-1; CDR3: CASNDGLAVNNEQFF; DNA: TGTGCCAGCAACGATGGCCTAGCGGTTAACAATGAGCAGTTCTTC